This TCR beta chain is from a study of cytomegalovirus exposure and HLA in healthy donors. Findings and caveats of the study: An Asian-associated ancestry cluster reportedly showed fewer N-insertions than the roughly 670-donor mean in a later analysis.

The PCR employed 60 Vbeta primers together with 13 Jbeta primers. Repertoires were generated with immunoSEQ multiplex PCR, while TCRdb's copy carries only in-frame clones and drops some. There are about 140,000 clones in the sample; roughly 77% occur only once, and approximately 3% lies in the top ten. Points on this clone: Its antigen is as yet unknown.

The sequenced sample was PBMCs. This sequence was found in a female donor in good health and CMV-seronegative.

In nucleotides, the CDR3 is TGTGCCAGCAGCCCCTCGAACACCGGGGAGCTGTTTTTT. This translates into CASSPSNTGELFF. The gene calls are TRBV5-5 and TRBJ2-2; D not certain. The CDR3 totals 13 residues. V shed 4 bases and J shed 0 bases, with 4 bases lying between them. Germline V gives CDR1 SGHKS, CDR2 YYEKEE (reference sequence).